These 26 T cell receptor beta chains originate from one sample sequenced in a study of shared clonotypes between healthy human individuals. The table came from immunoSEQ multiplex PCR; TCRdb's copy has only in-frame clones and leaves some out. The sample has a few hundred thousand clones; 50% to 75% are singletons. Sequenced sample: memory CD4+ T cells sorted from blood. The subset: CD45RA-negative fraction. These receptors were collected from a man younger than 40 in good health.

This clone turned up a few times. V usage is TRBV6-1 and J usage is TRBJ1-2; D is perhaps TRBD1 (5 bases). Trimming shortened V by 0 bases and J by 7 bases, and 9 bases separated the two germline ends. The CDR3 consists of 13 residues. Germline V lookup: CDR1 MNHNS, CDR2 SASEGT. CDR3 sequence: CASSEAPGLGYTF. The CDR3, as DNA: TGTGCCAGCAGTGAAGCGCCAGGGCTTGGCTACACCTTC.

Many counts were recorded for this clone. The chain has TRBV2 and TRBJ1-1; maybe TRBD1 (5 bases). Trimming took off 4 bases at V and 1 base at J, with 7 bases between the two ends. The CDR3 loop spans 13 amino acids. Germline assignment: CDR1 SNHLY and CDR2 FYNNEI. The CDR3 sequence: CASSGQSNTEAFF. CDR3 DNA sequence: TGTGCCAGCAGTGGACAGTCGAACACTGAAGCTTTCTTT.

This chain links TRBV5-6 with TRBJ2-3; no clear D gene. The germline gives CDR1 SGHDT, CDR2 YYEEEE. The germline V and J ends were trimmed by 0 bases and 4 bases, with 3 bases remaining between them. The CDR3 sequence is 12 residues long. The CDR3 region has the DNA TGTGCCAGCAGCTTGGCGGCAGATACGCAGTATTTT. Amino acids: CASSLAADTQYF.

The rearrangement uses TRBV28 and TRBJ2-7; D unresolved. CDR3 size: 13 residues. CDR1 is MDHEN and CDR2 is SYDVKM in the germline V gene. The ends were cut back, 7 bases at V and 5 bases at J, with 15 bases in the middle. CDR3 coding DNA: TGTGCCAGCACCCCATCCCACGAGGACGAGCAGTACTTC. It encodes CASTPSHEDEQYF.

This chain joins TRBV11-3 and TRBJ2-2; tentative D call: TRBD2 (6 bases). Germline V CDR1 and CDR2: SGHNT, YENEEA. The CDR3 length is 16 residues. V was shortened by 1 base and J by 6 bases, with 15 bases between the two germline ends. Written as DNA, the CDR3 is TGTGCCAGCAGCTTAGGCCCCCTGGAGCGGGCCGGGGAGCTGTTTTTT. Its translation: CASSLGPLERAGELFF.

The chain recombines TRBV15 with TRBJ2-1; no clear D gene. The V end was cut by 1 base, the J end by 4 bases, with 2 bases between. Germline V gene sequence: CDR1 LNHNV, CDR2 YYDKDF (reference sequence). CDR3 length equals 12 residues. The chain's CDR3 is CATSRGYNEQFF. For the CDR3, the DNA is TGTGCCACCAGCAGAGGGTACAATGAGCAGTTCTTC.

The CDR3 DNA follows: TGTGCCAGCAGTTTTAAAGGTTACACAGATACGCAGTATTTT. It specifies CASSFKGYTDTQYF. The V and J genes are TRBV27 and TRBJ2-3; D gene unclear. In germline, CDR1 is MNHEY, CDR2 SMNVEV (reference sequence). This CDR3 has 14 residues. V was cut by 3 bases and J by 2 bases, with 9 bases left in between.

The chain couples TRBV6-6 to TRBJ2-1; D unresolved. This CDR3 is 14 amino acids long. The germline gives CDR1 MNHNY, CDR2 SVGAGI (reference sequence). V lost 8 bases, J lost 7 bases, and 18 bases lay in between. As DNA, the CDR3 is TGTGCCAGCCTCCTAAGCCACCTACTAAATGAGCAGTTCTTC. It codes for CASLLSHLLNEQFF.

This chain connects TRBV27 to TRBJ2-7; TRBD1 might be the D (6 bases). Germline CDR1 MNHEY, CDR2 SMNVEV (reference sequence). Deletions cut 2 bases from V and 0 bases from J, with 11 bases between. The length of the CDR3 is 15 residues. The CDR3 bases are TGTGCCAGCAGTTTAATCGCGGACAGCTCCTACGAGCAGTACTTC. This translates into CASSLIADSSYEQYF.

The chain carries TRBV7-2 and TRBJ2-1; D might be TRBD2 (5 bases). V lost 3 bases and J lost 7, with 10 bases in between. Per germline, CDR1 SGHTA and CDR2 FQGNSA. CDR3 length: 13 residues. This chain's CDR3 is CASSFGIQNEQFF. Here the CDR3 DNA reads TGTGCCAGCAGCTTCGGGATTCAGAATGAGCAGTTCTTC.

Many counts were recorded for this clone. The CDR3 DNA is TGTGCCAGCAGTGCCAGGATCCATCAGCCCCAGCATTTT. Its protein product is CASSARIHQPQHF. This sequence joins TRBV6-1 and TRBJ1-5; D unresolved. The V end lost 4 bases, the J end lost 5 bases, and 9 bases lay between the germline ends. Germline V gene data show CDR1 as MNHNS and CDR2 as SASEGT. The CDR3 is 13 residues long.

This CDR3 is CASPPTSGSTDTQYF. CDR3 nucleotides: TGTGCCAGCCCCCCGACTAGCGGGAGCACAGATACGCAGTATTTT. The genes are TRBV27 and TRBJ2-3; 10 bases agree with TRBD2. The CDR3 consists of 15 residues. CDR1 and CDR2 (germline): MNHEY, SMNVEV (reference sequence). The V and J ends lost 8 bases and 0 bases, in that order; junction bases with no gene match: 5.

The chain recombines TRBV6-5 with TRBJ2-3; D possibly corresponds to TRBD2 (6 bases). V was pared by 6 bases and J by 5 bases, with 18 bases between. Germline V gene sequence: CDR1 MNHEY, CDR2 SVGAGI. The CDR3 consists of 15 residues. This CDR3 reads CASRDLGGAGDTQYF. The CDR3 nucleotides are TGTGCCAGCAGGGACCTGGGCGGGGCGGGAGATACGCAGTATTTT.

This rearrangement joins TRBV28 to TRBJ2-5; 12 nucleotides match TRBD2. The germline CDR1 and CDR2 sequences are MDHEN and SYDVKM. The CDR3 contains 17 residues. V was pared by 3 bases and J by 5 bases, with 10 bases of the junction left unmatched. The CDR3 nucleotides are TGTGCCAGCAGTTTTAGGGCTAGCGGGAGGGCCCGGGAGACCCAGTACTTC. Its protein product is CASSFRASGRARETQYF.

The chain has TRBV5-5 and TRBJ1-4, with TRBD1 identical over 9 bases. The CDR3 consists of 14 residues. Germline V gene sequence: CDR1 SGHKS, CDR2 YYEKEE (reference sequence). The J segment lost 8 bases and the V segment lost 4 bases, leaving 6 bases of the junction unmatched. The CDR3 nucleotides read TGTGCCAGCAGCCTAGGGACAGGGAAGGAAAAACTGTTTTTT. The encoded protein is CASSLGTGKEKLFF.

J is TRBJ2-1 and V is TRBV19; 16 bases agree with TRBD2. The CDR3 loop spans 17 amino acids. Germline values: CDR1 LNHDA, CDR2 SQIVND (reference sequence). V lost 3 bases and J lost 7; bases outside the gene matches: 6. CDR3 nucleotide sequence: TGTGCCAGTAGTATGGGACTAGCGGGAGGGCTTGCGAATGAGCAGTTCTTC. Translation: CASSMGLAGGLANEQFF.

This rearrangement joins TRBV28 to TRBJ2-7; 10 bases align to TRBD1. Germline-derived CDR1 and CDR2 are MDHEN and SYDVKM. The length of the CDR3 is 14 residues. V lost 6 bases and J lost 5; bases outside the gene matches: 7. Here the CDR3 DNA reads TGTGCCAGCAGCACCCGACAGGGGGCCGACGAGCAGTACTTC. Amino acids: CASSTRQGADEQYF.

The V gene is TRBV7-2, the J gene TRBJ1-3; D is possibly TRBD1 (5 bases). This CDR3 comprises 15 residues. V was pared by 3 bases and J by 3 bases, with 12 bases between. Germline lookup yields CDR1 SGHTA and CDR2 FQGNSA. The CDR3 nucleotides are TGTGCCAGCAGCTTGGGCTCGACAGTTGGAAACACCATATATTTT. Encoded protein: CASSLGSTVGNTIYF.

The genes are TRBV4-2 and TRBJ1-2; weak D call: TRBD1 (6 bases). The CDR3 sequence is 14 residues long. V dropped 0 bases and J dropped 5 bases, with 10 bases sitting between them. Germline V gene sequence: CDR1 LGHNA, CDR2 YNFKEQ. This chain's CDR3 is CASSQDRGEYGYTF. CDR3 nucleotides: TGTGCCAGCAGCCAAGACAGGGGTGAATATGGCTACACCTTC.

This clone turned up a few times. The rearrangement links TRBV27 to TRBJ1-2; 9 bases map to TRBD1. Germline V CDR1 and CDR2: MNHEY, SMNVEV (reference sequence). The CDR3 runs to 13 residues. Trimming took 6 bases from V and 6 from J; bases not matched to a gene: 5. The CDR3 loop reads CASRTTGGHGYTF. CDR3 nucleotides: TGTGCCAGCAGAACCACAGGGGGCCATGGCTACACCTTC.

J is TRBJ1-2 and V is TRBV2; TRBD1 agrees at 9 bases. Germline CDR1 reads SNHLY; CDR2 reads FYNNEI. This CDR3 is built from 13 residues. V was clipped by 6 bases and J by 6 bases; unmatched bases: 5. The CDR3 region has the DNA TGTGCCAGCAGAGAGGGACAGGGTAATGGCTACACCTTC. Translation gives CASREGQGNGYTF.

The gene calls are TRBV18 and TRBJ1-4; D not resolved. The CDR3 sequence is 15 residues long. Trimming took 5 bases from V and 0 from J, leaving 10 bases between them. Germline V gene lookup returns CDR1 KGHSH and CDR2 LQKENI. In DNA form, the CDR3 reads TGTGCCAGCTCAGAATCCGGGGCAACTAATGAAAAACTGTTTTTT. Its translation: CASSESGATNEKLFF.

The V call is TRBV14, the J call TRBJ2-1; D is unclear. Trimming left V 4 bases short and J 4 bases short, with 20 bases between. The CDR3 is 17 amino acids. Per the germline V gene, CDR1 is SGHDN and CDR2 is FVKESK. The CDR3: CASSPDSVGPQYNEQFF. CDR3 in DNA: TGTGCCAGCAGCCCTGACTCCGTTGGCCCACAATACAATGAGCAGTTCTTC.

This clone was seen a handful of times. This chain connects TRBV14 to TRBJ2-7, with TRBD2 identical over 8 bases. This CDR3 has 14 residues. V dropped 5 bases and J dropped 0; count of bases not matched to a gene: 3. Germline loops: CDR1 SGHDN, CDR2 FVKESK. The CDR3 is CASSFGGASYEQYF. In nucleotides, the CDR3 is TGTGCCAGCAGCTTCGGGGGGGCCTCCTACGAGCAGTACTTC.

V and J are TRBV5-1 and TRBJ2-5; no clear D gene. CDR3 length equals 13 residues. CDR1 is SGHRS, CDR2 YFSETQ, per germline. Trimming pared 3 bases from V and 1 base from J, leaving 7 bases between. CDR3 bases: TGCGCCAGCAGCTGGATAGCCCAAGAGACCCAGTACTTC. It codes for CASSWIAQETQYF.

The chain uses TRBV7-2 and TRBJ1-3; possibly TRBD1 for D (6 bases). The CDR3 is 15 residues long. V was clipped by 5 bases and J by 2 bases, with 13 bases between them. The germline gives CDR1 SGHTA, CDR2 FQGNSA. CDR3 in DNA: TGTGCCAGCAGCACCACAGGGAACCCTGGAAACACCATATATTTT. Amino acid sequence: CASSTTGNPGNTIYF.